This T cell receptor (beta chain) was recovered during a study of blood T cell repertoires in COVID-19. CDR3 size: 17 residues. The method was immunoSEQ multiplex PCR; TCRdb's version includes in-frame clones alone and lacks a portion of them. The sample contains fewer than 200,000 clones, about 74% of which appear only once. The chain carries TRBV21-1 and TRBJ2-3; the D call of TRBD2 is as the table states it, not checked on the DNA. TRBV21-1 is a listed pseudogene. The specimen sequenced was peripheral blood. The receptor's source is a woman aged 80 or older with acute or convalescent COVID-19. The CDR3 DNA is TGTGCCAGCACCCCCCCTGGGGGGGAGCGAGGCACAGATACGCAGTATTTT. This gives the protein CASTPPGGERGTDTQYF.